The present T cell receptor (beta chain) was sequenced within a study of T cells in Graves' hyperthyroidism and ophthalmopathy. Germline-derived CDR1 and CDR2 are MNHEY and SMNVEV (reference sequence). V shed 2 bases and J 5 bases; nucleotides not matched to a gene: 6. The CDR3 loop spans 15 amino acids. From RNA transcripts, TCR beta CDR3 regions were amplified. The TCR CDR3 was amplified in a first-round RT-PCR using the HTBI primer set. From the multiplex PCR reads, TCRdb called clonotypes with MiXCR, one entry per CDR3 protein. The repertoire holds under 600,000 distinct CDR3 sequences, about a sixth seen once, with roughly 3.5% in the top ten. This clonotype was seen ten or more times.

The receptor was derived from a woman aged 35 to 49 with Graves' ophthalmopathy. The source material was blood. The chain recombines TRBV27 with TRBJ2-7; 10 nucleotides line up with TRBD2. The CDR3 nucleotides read TGTGCCAGCAGTTTACTCCTAGCGGGGGCCCACGAGCAGTACTTC. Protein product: CASSLLLAGAHEQYF.